The clone carrying this T cell receptor beta chain was counted between two and nine times. The antigen is undetermined. This sample stems from a study of cytomegalovirus exposure and HLA in healthy donors. Findings of the study overall: Cytomegalovirus status was reportedly diagnosed by the classifier with high specificity and sensitivity.

The PCR was carried out with 60 Vbeta primers and 13 Jbeta primers. Clones were read by immunoSEQ multiplex PCR, and TCRdb kept only the in-frame ones, dropping some. The table records roughly 120,000 clones, 9.5% of them present only once. Input material: PBMCs. This receptor was taken from a man under 40 in good health and CMV-seronegative.

As DNA, the CDR3 is TGTGCCTGGTCCCGTGGGGAGTGGAGCAATCAGCCCCAGCATTTT. It is translated as CAWSRGEWSNQPQHF. The rearrangement links TRBV30 to TRBJ1-5; D is unresolved. Trimming removed 5 bases at V and 1 base at J, with 15 bases between. Germline V gene sequence: CDR1 GTSNPN, CDR2 SVGIG (reference sequence). The length of the CDR3 is 15 residues.